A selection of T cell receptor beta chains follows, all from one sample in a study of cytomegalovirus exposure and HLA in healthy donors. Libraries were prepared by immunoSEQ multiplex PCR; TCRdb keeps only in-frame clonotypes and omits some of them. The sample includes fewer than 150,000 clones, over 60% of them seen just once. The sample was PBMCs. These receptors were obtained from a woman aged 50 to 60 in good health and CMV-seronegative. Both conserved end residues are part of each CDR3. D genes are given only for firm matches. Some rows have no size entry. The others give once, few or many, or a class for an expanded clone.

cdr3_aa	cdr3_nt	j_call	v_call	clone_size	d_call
CASSRQGALYEQYF	TGTGCCAGCAGTCGACAGGGGGCTCTGTACGAGCAGTACTTC	TRBJ2-7	TRBV6-5	.	TRBD1
CASSPLRQGARKLFF	TGTGCCAGCAGCCCGCTAAGACAGGGGGCGCGAAAACTGTTTTTT	TRBJ1-4	TRBV6-4	.	TRBD1
CASSLVGAYGYTF	TGTGCCAGCAGCTTGGTTGGGGCCTATGGCTACACCTTC	TRBJ1-2	TRBV5-4	.	.
CWGRPRTQYF	TGCTGGGGCAGGCCCCGGACCCAGTACTTC	TRBJ2-5	TRBV23-1	.	.
CSSRTELNTEAFF	TGCAGCTCAAGGACAGAACTGAACACTGAAGCTTTCTTT	TRBJ1-1	TRBV29-1	.	.
CASSPNRGAGNTIYF	TGTGCCAGCAGCCCAAACAGGGGAGCGGGAAACACCATATATTTT	TRBJ1-3	TRBV5-4	.	TRBD1
CASSRRGWGDTEAFF	TGTGCCAGCAGCCGGCGAGGGTGGGGGGACACTGAAGCTTTCTTT	TRBJ1-1	TRBV11-2	once	.
CASSQTAANYGYTF	TGTGCCAGCAGCCAGACAGCCGCTAACTATGGCTACACCTTC	TRBJ1-2	TRBV7-2	.	.
CASSVDWTGELFF	TGTGCCAGCAGCGTAGACTGGACCGGGGAGCTGTTTTTT	TRBJ2-2	TRBV9	.	.
CASSLGTHPSNEQFF	TGTGCCAGCAGCTTAGGGACACACCCTTCCAATGAGCAGTTCTTC	TRBJ2-1	TRBV7-3	.	.
CASQRTVNSPLHF	TGTGCCAGTCAGAGGACAGTTAATTCACCCCTCCACTTT	TRBJ1-6	TRBV19	.	.
CASSLGGVGSGGYTF	TGTGCCAGCAGCTTAGGGGGGGTAGGTTCAGGGGGCTACACCTTC	TRBJ1-2	TRBV7-2	.	.
CASSQERMGQGAYNSPLHF	TGTGCCAGCAGCCAAGAGAGGATGGGACAGGGGGCTTATAATTCACCCCTCCACTTT	TRBJ1-6	TRBV4-2	.	TRBD1
CASTAGGGRTDTQYF	TGTGCCAGCACCGCCGGGGGGGGCCGCACAGATACGCAGTATTTT	TRBJ2-3	TRBV6-6	.	TRBD2
CASSLGDRGRTGELFF	TGTGCCAGCAGCCTCGGAGACAGGGGAAGAACCGGGGAGCTGTTTTTT	TRBJ2-2	TRBV16	.	TRBD1
CASSLVANTEAFF	TGTGCCAGCAGCTTAGTGGCGAACACTGAAGCTTTCTTT	TRBJ1-1	TRBV7-3	.	.
CASSQPPGQGSYEQYF	TGTGCCAGCAGTCAGCCCCCGGGACAGGGGTCGTACGAGCAGTACTTC	TRBJ2-7	TRBV27	.	TRBD1
CACSGGRRNQPQHF	TGTGCTTGTTCAGGGGGCCGTCGGAATCAGCCCCAGCATTTT	TRBJ1-5	TRBV28	.	TRBD1
CASSPGGQGTYEQYF	TGTGCCAGCAGCCCGGGGGGACAGGGGACCTACGAGCAGTACTTC	TRBJ2-7	TRBV9	once	TRBD1
CASSQSGGEYNEQFF	TGTGCCAGCAGTCAGTCAGGGGGCGAGTACAATGAGCAGTTCTTC	TRBJ2-1	TRBV6-1	few	TRBD1
CASSKQGPIDEQFF	TGTGCCAGCAGCAAACAGGGGCCGATAGATGAGCAGTTCTTC	TRBJ2-1	TRBV7-9	.	TRBD1
CASSWRETQYF	TGTGCCAGCAGCTGGAGAGAGACCCAGTACTTC	TRBJ2-5	TRBV5-5	.	.
CASSGTGGPYGYTF	TGTGCCAGCAGTGGGACAGGGGGCCCCTATGGCTACACCTTC	TRBJ1-2	TRBV2	.	TRBD1
CASSQDSAGANEQFF	TGCGCCAGCAGCCAAGATTCGGCGGGAGCCAATGAGCAGTTCTTC	TRBJ2-1	TRBV4-1	.	TRBD2
CASSPQYDRGRDTEAFF	TGTGCCAGCAGCCCCCAGTACGACAGGGGGCGGGACACTGAAGCTTTCTTT	TRBJ1-1	TRBV7-9	few	TRBD1
CSSSLLDRGPLYGYTF	TGTTCCAGCAGCTTATTGGACAGGGGGCCCCTCTATGGCTACACCTTC	TRBJ1-2	TRBV7-9	few	TRBD1
CASSFIGREETQYF	TGTGCCAGCAGCTTTATTGGGAGGGAAGAGACCCAGTACTTC	TRBJ2-5	TRBV5-6	.	TRBD2
CASASRQGASGANVLTF	TGTGCCAGCGCCTCGAGACAGGGGGCTTCTGGGGCCAACGTCCTGACTTTC	TRBJ2-6	TRBV2	.	TRBD1
CASGPGQGTKNIQYF	TGTGCCAGCGGACCGGGACAGGGAACCAAAAACATTCAGTACTTC	TRBJ2-4	TRBV6-4	.	TRBD1
CASSVDVSGGAAEFF	TGTGCCAGCAGCGTAGACGTTTCCGGGGGGGCCGCCGAGTTCTTC	TRBJ2-1	TRBV9	.	TRBD2
CSVALPRRGIGGYTF	TGCAGCGTTGCATTACCGAGGCGGGGAATAGGGGGCTACACCTTC	TRBJ1-2	TRBV29-1	.	.
CATSRDYEQFF	TGTGCCACCAGCAGAGACTATGAGCAGTTCTTC	TRBJ2-1	TRBV15	.	.
CASTRLSTGYGYTF	TGTGCCAGCACACGACTGTCGACAGGCTATGGCTACACCTTC	TRBJ1-2	TRBV9	.	.
CASSESRWSSVTDTQYF	TGTGCCAGCAGTGAAAGCCGTTGGTCTAGCGTCACAGATACGCAGTATTTT	TRBJ2-3	TRBV25-1	.	.
CASSLGGPQDTQYF	TGTGCCAGCAGCTTAGGTGGTCCTCAGGATACGCAGTATTTT	TRBJ2-3	TRBV11-3	.	.
CASSMPGGYEQYF	TGTGCCAGTAGTATGCCCGGGGGTTACGAGCAGTACTTC	TRBJ2-7	TRBV19	once	.
CSVAGTGHGYTF	TGCAGCGTTGCCGGGACAGGGCACGGCTACACCTTC	TRBJ1-2	TRBV29-1	.	TRBD1
CAWSVSPGGNTEAFF	TGTGCCTGGAGTGTATCGCCAGGGGGGAACACTGAAGCTTTCTTT	TRBJ1-1	TRBV30	once	TRBD1
CARTSGGFQETQYF	TGTGCCAGAACTAGCGGGGGCTTCCAAGAGACCCAGTACTTC	TRBJ2-5	TRBV30	.	TRBD2
CASSQSASGGAVDTQYF	TGCGCCAGCAGCCAAAGCGCGAGCGGGGGGGCAGTAGATACGCAGTATTTT	TRBJ2-3	TRBV4-3	.	TRBD2
CASSMGDFSNQPQHF	TGTGCCAGTAGTATGGGGGACTTTAGCAATCAGCCCCAGCATTTT	TRBJ1-5	TRBV19	.	.
CASSFYGQGGEKLFF	TGTGCCAGCAGTTTCTACGGACAGGGAGGAGAAAAACTGTTTTTT	TRBJ1-4	TRBV27	.	TRBD1
CASLQGETQYF	TGTGCCAGCCTACAGGGGGAGACCCAGTACTTC	TRBJ2-5	TRBV6-6	.	TRBD1
CASRGWGGTDTQYF	TGTGCCAGCAGAGGGTGGGGGGGCACAGATACGCAGTATTTT	TRBJ2-3	TRBV2	.	.
CASSIQGSAYEQYF	TGTGCCAGTAGTATTCAGGGGTCGGCCTACGAGCAGTACTTC	TRBJ2-7	TRBV19	.	.